This TCR beta chain stems from a study of blood T cell repertoires in COVID-19. The overall study: PBMCs, B-cell-depleted T cells, or T cells were the source of the cDNA or gDNA that made up the material.

The table came from immunoSEQ multiplex PCR; TCRdb's copy has only in-frame clones and leaves some out. Found here are around 210,000 clones, about 82% of them singletons; the top ten hold roughly 4.6%. Recruited during active infection, patients (from Seattle) were subsequently followed longitudinally. Germline trimming cut 5 bases from V and 9 bases from J; bases unmatched to any gene: 7. Germline CDR1 is SEHNR and CDR2 is FQNEAQ (reference sequence). The CDR3 is 14 residues long. Sequenced input: peripheral blood. This chain joins TRBV7-9 and TRBJ1-6, with 7 bases lining up with TRBD1. The receptor was isolated from a man aged 45-65 years with COVID-19, enrolled during active disease. The CDR3 DNA reads as TGTGCCAGCAGCCGAGGACAGGATCCTTCACCCCTCCACTTT. Translated: CASSRGQDPSPLHF.